The T cell receptor (beta chain) described here comes from a study of blood T cell repertoires in COVID-19. Across the whole study: PBMCs, B-cell-depleted T cells, or T cells provided the cDNA or gDNA that made up the material.

Deletions cut 0 bases from V and 9 bases from J, with 16 bases between. The CDR3 has 15 amino acids. CDR1 is SGHNT and CDR2 is YYREEE in the germline V gene (reference sequence). The repertoire was sequenced with immunoSEQ multiplex PCR; TCRdb's copy has only in-frame clones and lacks some. This table has 220,000 or so clones, roughly 75% appearing once. The receptor was isolated from a woman in her 70s with acute or convalescent COVID-19. Sequenced: peripheral blood. The V call is TRBV5-4, the J call TRBJ2-1, with TRBD2 as a possible D gene (6 bases). CDR3 protein: CASSLAGTSSGEQFF. In DNA, the CDR3 is TGTGCCAGCAGCTTGGCCGGGACTTCCTCAGGTGAGCAGTTCTTC.